This T cell receptor beta chain stems from a study of regulatory T cells in long-lasting Graves disease. Overall study results and limits: What was studied was peripheral blood only, and not thyroid tissue. Persistent disease preferred TRBV28, TRBJ1-2 and TRBJ2-5; new disease, TRBV20-1 and TRBJ2-1.

Construction of the TCR beta libraries employed iRepertoire HTBI primers in conjunction with Arm-PCR of CDR3 regions. MiXCR, applied by TCRdb to the multiplex PCR reads, yields one record per CDR3 protein. In the table there are about 200,000 distinct CDR3 sequences, roughly 18% of which are singletons. The trim removed 5 bases at V and 7 bases at J, leaving 11 bases unmatched. Germline loops: CDR1 DFQATT, CDR2 SNEGSKA (reference sequence). The CDR3 has 16 residues. Ten or more counts support this clonotype. What it recognizes is unknown. Stated time point: newly diagnosed GD, antithyroid drugs for less than 3 months. PBMC-derived RNA was used for the TCR library. Staff took approximately 9.9 milliliters of peripheral blood and put it into EDTA tubes. The same data also contributed to another study, on T cells in Graves' hyperthyroidism and ophthalmopathy. From that report: Researchers ran a first-round RT-PCR on the TCR CDR3 using the HTBI primer set.

The sequence derives from a woman aged 30 to 39 with Graves disease. Specimen: peripheral blood mononuclear cells (PBMCs), collected at new diagnosis, from a patient treated with antithyroid drugs. The chain has TRBV20-1 and TRBJ2-7; TRBD2 agrees at 16 bases. DNA of the CDR3: TGCAGTGCTGGGACTAGCGGGAGGGCCGTGGCGTTTGAGCAGTACTTC. Translating gives CSAGTSGRAVAFEQYF.